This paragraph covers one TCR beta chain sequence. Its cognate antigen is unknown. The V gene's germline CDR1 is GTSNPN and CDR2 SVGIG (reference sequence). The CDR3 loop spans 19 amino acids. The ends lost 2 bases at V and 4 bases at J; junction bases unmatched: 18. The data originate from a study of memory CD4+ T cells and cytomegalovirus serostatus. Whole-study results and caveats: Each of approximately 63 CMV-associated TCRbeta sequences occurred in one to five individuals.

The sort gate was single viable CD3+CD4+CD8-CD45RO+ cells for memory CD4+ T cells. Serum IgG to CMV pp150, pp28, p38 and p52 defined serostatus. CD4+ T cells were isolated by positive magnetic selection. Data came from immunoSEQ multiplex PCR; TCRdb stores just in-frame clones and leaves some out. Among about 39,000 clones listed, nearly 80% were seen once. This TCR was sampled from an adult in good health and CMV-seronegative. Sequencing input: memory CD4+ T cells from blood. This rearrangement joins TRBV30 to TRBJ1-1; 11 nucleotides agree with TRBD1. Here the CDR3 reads CAWSPRTGTGGKVGTEAFF. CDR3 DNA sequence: TGTGCCTGGAGTCCGAGAACCGGGACAGGGGGGAAGGTGGGCACTGAAGCTTTCTTT.